This T cell receptor beta chain was recovered during a study of cytomegalovirus exposure and HLA in healthy donors. Points on this clone: Its specificity is not known. Other DNA sequences from this sample encode an identical CDR3 as well.

It was with 60 Vbeta and 13 Jbeta primers that the PCR ran. Original handling: Later reanalysis found tens of millions of unique TCR beta chains, some 10 million of them shared. Clones were read by immunoSEQ multiplex PCR, and TCRdb kept only the in-frame ones, dropping some. V, J and clone size reflect that table, while D and trimming were determined from the DNA. The table lists around 200,000 clones, around 84% of them singletons. The study's findings and limits: Certain sequence variants were highly shared and formed a cluster, and this cluster was likely a sequencing artifact. Presence/absence analyses supposed approximately even sequencing depth among donors.

Per germline, CDR1 KGHSH and CDR2 LQKENI. CDR3 size: 13 residues. Trimming left V 2 bases short and J 4 bases short, with 6 bases between. The TCR comes from a woman aged 45-65 years in good health and CMV-seropositive. The specimen was PBMCs. The chain employs TRBV18 and TRBJ1-5; D remains ambiguous. The CDR3 loop is CASSPTENQPQHF. The DNA of the CDR3 is TGTGCCAGCTCACCAACAGAGAATCAGCCCCAGCATTTT.